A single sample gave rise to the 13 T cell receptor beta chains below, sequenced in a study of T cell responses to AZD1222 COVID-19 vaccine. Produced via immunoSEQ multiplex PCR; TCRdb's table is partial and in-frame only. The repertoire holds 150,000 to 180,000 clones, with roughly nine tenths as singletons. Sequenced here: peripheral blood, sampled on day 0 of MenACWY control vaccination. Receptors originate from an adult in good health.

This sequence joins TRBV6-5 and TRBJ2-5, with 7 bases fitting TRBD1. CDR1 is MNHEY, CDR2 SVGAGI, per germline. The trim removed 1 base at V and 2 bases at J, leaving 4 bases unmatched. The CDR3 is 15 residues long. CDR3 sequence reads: CASSYYRGQQETQYF. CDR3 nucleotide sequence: TGTGCCAGCAGTTACTATAGGGGACAGCAAGAGACCCAGTACTTC.

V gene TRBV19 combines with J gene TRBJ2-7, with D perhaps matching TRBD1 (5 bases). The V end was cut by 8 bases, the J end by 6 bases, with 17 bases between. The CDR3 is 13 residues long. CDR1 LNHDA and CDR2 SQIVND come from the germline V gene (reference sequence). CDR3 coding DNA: TGTGCCAGTTCCGACAGACCTTTGGGCGAGCAGTACTTC. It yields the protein CASSDRPLGEQYF. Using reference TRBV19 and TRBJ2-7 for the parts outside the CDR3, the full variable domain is DGGITQSPKYLFRKEGQNVTLSCEQNLNHDAMYWYRQDPGQGLRLIYYSQIVNDFQKGDIAEGYSVSREKKESFPLTVTSAQKNPTAFYLCASSDRPLGEQYFGPGTRLTVT.

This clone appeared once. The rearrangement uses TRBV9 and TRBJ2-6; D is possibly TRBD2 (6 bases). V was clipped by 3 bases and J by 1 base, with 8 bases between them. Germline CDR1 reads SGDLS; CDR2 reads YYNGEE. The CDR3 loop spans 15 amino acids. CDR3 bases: TGTGCCAGCAGCGCCGGGGGATCTGGGGCCAACGTCCTGACTTTC. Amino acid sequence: CASSAGGSGANVLTF.

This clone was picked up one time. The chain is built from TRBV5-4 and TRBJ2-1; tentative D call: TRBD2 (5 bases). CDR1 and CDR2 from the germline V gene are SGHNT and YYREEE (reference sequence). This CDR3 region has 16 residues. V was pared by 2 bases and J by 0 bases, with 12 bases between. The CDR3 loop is CASSFLSGSSYNEQFF. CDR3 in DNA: TGTGCCAGCAGCTTTCTAAGCGGAAGCTCCTACAATGAGCAGTTCTTC.

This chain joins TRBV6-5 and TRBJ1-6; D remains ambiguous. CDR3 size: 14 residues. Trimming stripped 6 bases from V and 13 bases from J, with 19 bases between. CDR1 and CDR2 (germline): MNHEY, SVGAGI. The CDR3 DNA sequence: TGTGCCAGCAGCTTGGGCGCTGGTGAATCCCCCCTCCACTTT. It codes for CASSLGAGESPLHF.

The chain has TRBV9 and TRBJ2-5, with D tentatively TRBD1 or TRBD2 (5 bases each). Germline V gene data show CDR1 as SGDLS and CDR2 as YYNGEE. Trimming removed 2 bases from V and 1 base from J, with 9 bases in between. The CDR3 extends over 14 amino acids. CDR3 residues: CASSVGTSQETQYF. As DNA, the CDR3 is TGTGCCAGCAGCGTCGGGACGAGCCAAGAGACCCAGTACTTC.

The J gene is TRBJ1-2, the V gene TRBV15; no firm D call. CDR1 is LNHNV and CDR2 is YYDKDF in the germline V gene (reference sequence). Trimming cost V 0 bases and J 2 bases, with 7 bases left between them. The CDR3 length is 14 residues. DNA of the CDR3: TGTGCCACCAGCAGAGATCCGGCGAACTATGGCTACACCTTC. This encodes CATSRDPANYGYTF. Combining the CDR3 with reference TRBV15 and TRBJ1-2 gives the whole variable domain DAMVIQNPRYQVTQFGKPVTLSCSQTLNHNVMYWYQQKSSQAPKLLFHYYDKDFNNEADTPDNFQSRRPNTSFCFLDIRSPGLGDTAMYLCATSRDPANYGYTFGSGTRLTVV.

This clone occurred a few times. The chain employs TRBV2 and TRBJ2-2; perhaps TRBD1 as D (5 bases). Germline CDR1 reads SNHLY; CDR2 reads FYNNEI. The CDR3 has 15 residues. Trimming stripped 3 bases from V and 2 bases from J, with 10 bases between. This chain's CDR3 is CASSEQGVNTGELFF. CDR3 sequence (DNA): TGTGCCAGCAGTGAGCAAGGGGTCAACACCGGGGAGCTGTTTTTT. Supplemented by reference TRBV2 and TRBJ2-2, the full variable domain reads EPEVTQTPSHQVTQMGQEVILRCVPISNHLYFYWYRQILGQKVEFLVSFYNNEISEKSEIFDDQFSVERPDGSNFTLKIRSTKLEDSAMYFCASSEQGVNTGELFFGEGSRLTVL.

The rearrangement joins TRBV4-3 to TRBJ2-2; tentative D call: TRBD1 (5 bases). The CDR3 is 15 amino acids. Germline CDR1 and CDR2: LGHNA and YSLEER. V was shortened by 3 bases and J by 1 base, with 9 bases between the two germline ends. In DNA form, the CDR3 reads TGCGCCAGCAGCCAGTCAGGGCAGAACACCGGGGAGCTGTTTTTT. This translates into CASSQSGQNTGELFF.

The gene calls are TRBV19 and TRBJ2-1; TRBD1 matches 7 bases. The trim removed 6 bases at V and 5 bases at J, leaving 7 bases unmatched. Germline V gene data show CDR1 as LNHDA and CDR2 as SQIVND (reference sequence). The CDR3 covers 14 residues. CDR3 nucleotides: TGTGCCAGTAGCCCGACAGGGTACCACAATGAGCAGTTCTTC. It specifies CASSPTGYHNEQFF.

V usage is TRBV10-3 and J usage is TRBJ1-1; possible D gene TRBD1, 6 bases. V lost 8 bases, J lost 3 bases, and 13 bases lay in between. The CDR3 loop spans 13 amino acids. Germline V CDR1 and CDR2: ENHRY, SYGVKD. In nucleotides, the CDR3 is TGTGCCATCCTAAGGGGGTTGGACACTGAAGCTTTCTTT. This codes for CAILRGLDTEAFF.

DNA for the CDR3: TGTGCCAGCAGAACAGTAGATTACAATGAGCAGTTCTTC. This encodes CASRTVDYNEQFF. The V gene is TRBV6-5, the J gene TRBJ2-1; D is unclear. V gave up 6 bases and J gave up 4 bases, with 10 bases separating them. Germline V CDR1 and CDR2: MNHEY, SVGAGI. The CDR3 extends over 13 amino acids.

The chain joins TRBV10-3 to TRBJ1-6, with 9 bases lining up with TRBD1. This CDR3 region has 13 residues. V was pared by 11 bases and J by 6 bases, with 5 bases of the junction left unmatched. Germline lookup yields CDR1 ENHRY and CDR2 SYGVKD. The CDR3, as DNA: TGTGCCTCCACGGGACAGGGTAATTCACCCCTCCACTTT. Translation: CASTGQGNSPLHF.